The clone carrying this TCR beta chain was seen only a few times. Its specificity is unknown. The V segment lost 4 bases and the J segment 9 bases; nucleotides outside the gene matches: 7. Germline-derived CDR1 and CDR2 are GTSNPN and SVGIG (reference sequence). This CDR3 has 13 residues. One heparinised draw of blood, averaging about 116 mL, came from each donor. Populations obtained by sorting all exceeded 95% purity. The data belong to a study of beta chain features in type 1 diabetes. For the study at large: The patient and healthy donor groups were comparable for age, gender and cell yields. Broader study findings: Significant though moderate, a shortening of TCRB CDR3s appeared in all four CD4+ subsets of Type 1 diabetes patients.

Reverse transcribing all isolated RNA meant expressed TCRB transcripts were sequenced. Assay: immunoSEQ multiplex PCR; the TCRdb copy retains only in-frame clones and omits some. Of some 160,000 clones in the sample, around 9.7% are singletons; the top ten hold 0.7%. This TCR was sampled from a woman aged 25-40 years with type 1 diabetes. V is TRBV30 and J is TRBJ1-5; 9 nucleotides agree with TRBD1. The specimen was central memory CD4+ T cells from blood. CDR3 sequence reads: CAWTNRGQGPQHF. CDR3 DNA: TGTGCCTGGACAAACAGGGGGCAGGGGCCCCAGCATTTT.